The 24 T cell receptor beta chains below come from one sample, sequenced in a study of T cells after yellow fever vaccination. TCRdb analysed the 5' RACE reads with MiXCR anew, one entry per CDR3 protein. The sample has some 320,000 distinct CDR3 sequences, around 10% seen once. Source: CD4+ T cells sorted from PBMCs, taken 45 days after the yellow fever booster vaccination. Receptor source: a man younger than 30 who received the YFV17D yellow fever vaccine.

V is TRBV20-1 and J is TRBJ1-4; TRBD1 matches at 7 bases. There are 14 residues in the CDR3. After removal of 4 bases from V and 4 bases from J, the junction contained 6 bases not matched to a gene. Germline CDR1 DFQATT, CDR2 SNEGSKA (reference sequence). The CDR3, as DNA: TGCAGTGCTACCCAGGGGGGGAATAATGAAAAACTGTTTTTT. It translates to CSATQGGNNEKLFF.

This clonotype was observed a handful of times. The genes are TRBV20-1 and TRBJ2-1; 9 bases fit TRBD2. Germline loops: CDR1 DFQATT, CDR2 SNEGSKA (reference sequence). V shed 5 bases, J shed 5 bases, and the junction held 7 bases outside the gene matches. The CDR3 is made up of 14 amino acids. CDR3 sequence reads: CSADPGLADNEQFF. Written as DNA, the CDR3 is TGCAGTGCTGACCCGGGACTAGCTGACAATGAGCAGTTCTTC.

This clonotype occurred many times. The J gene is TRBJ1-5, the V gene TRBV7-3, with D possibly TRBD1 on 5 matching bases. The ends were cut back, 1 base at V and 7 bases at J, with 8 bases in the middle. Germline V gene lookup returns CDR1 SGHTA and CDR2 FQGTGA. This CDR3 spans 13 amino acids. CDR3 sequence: CASSLSGDQPQHF. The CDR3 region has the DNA TGTGCCAGCAGCTTAAGCGGGGACCAGCCCCAGCATTTT.

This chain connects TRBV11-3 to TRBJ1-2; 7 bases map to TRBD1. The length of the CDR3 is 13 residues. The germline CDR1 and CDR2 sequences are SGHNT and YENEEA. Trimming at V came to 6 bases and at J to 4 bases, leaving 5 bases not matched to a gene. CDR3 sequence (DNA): TGTGCCAGCAGTGAGGGGGCTGGCTATGGCTACACCTTC. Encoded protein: CASSEGAGYGYTF.

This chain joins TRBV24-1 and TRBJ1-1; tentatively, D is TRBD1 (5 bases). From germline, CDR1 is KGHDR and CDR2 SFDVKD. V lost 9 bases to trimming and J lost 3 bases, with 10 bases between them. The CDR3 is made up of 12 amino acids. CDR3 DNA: TGTGCCACCCGAGGGGTAGACACTGAAGCTTTCTTT. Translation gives CATRGVDTEAFF.

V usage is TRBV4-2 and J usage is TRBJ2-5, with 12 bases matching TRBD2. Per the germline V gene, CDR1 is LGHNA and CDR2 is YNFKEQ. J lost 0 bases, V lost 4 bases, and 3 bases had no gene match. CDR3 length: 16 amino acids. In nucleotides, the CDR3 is TGTGCCAGCAGCCGGTGGACTAGCGGGGACCAAGAGACCCAGTACTTC. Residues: CASSRWTSGDQETQYF.

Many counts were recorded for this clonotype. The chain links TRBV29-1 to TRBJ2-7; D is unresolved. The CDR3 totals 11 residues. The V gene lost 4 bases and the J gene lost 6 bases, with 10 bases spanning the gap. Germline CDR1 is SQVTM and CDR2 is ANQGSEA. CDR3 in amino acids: CSVVDGREQYV. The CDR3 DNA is TGCAGCGTTGTGGACGGTCGCGAGCAGTACGTC.

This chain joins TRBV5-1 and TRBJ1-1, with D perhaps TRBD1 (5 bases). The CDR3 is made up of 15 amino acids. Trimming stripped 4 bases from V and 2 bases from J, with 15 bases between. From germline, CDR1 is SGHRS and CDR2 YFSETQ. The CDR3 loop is CASSSPGTVNTEAFF. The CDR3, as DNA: TGCGCCAGCAGCAGCCCCGGGACGGTAAACACTGAAGCTTTCTTT.

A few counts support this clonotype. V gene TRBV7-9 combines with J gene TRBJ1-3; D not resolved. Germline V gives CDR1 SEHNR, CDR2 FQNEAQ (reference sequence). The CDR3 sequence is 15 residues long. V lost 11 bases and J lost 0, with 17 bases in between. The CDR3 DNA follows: TGTGCCGCACCATCAGGACGAGGCTCTGGAAACACCATATATTTT. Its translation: CAAPSGRGSGNTIYF.

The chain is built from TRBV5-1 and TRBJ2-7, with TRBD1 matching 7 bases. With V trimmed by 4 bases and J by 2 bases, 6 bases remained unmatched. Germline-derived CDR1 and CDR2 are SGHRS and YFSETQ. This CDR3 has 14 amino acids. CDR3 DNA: TGCGCCAGCAGCCCACGGGACAGAGCCTACGAGCAGTACGTC. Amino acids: CASSPRDRAYEQYV.

CDR3 coding DNA: TGCAGTGCCCGGGCAGGGGCAGGGACTGAAGCTTTCTTT. This encodes CSARAGAGTEAFF. The J gene is TRBJ1-1, the V gene TRBV20-1; D is possibly TRBD1 (6 bases). Trimming took off 6 bases at V and 5 bases at J, with 16 bases between the two ends. Germline lookup yields CDR1 DFQATT and CDR2 SNEGSKA (reference sequence). The CDR3 is 13 residues long.

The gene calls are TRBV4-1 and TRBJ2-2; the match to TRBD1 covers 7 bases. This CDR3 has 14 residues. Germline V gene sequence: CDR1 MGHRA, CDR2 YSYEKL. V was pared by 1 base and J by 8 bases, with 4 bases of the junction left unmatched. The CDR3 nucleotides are TGCGCCAGCAGCCAAGGAGACAGGGCGGGGGAGCTGTTTTTT. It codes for CASSQGDRAGELFF.

The CDR3 sequence: CASSRGEAYEQYF. The CDR3 DNA reads TGCGCCAGCAGCAGGGGGGAGGCCTACGAGCAGTACTTC. The rearrangement links TRBV5-1 to TRBJ2-7, with D possibly being TRBD1 or TRBD2 (6 bases each). V lost 4 bases to trimming and J lost 2 bases, with 10 bases between them. CDR3 length: 13 residues. The V gene's germline CDR1 is SGHRS and CDR2 YFSETQ.

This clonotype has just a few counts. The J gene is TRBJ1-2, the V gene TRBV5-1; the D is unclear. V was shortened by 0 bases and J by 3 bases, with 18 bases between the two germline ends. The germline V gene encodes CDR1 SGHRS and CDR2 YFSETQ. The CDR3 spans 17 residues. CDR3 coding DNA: TGCGCCAGCAGCTTGGGCGCCGGGTCCCAAGGCCACTATGGCTACACCTTC. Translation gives CASSLGAGSQGHYGYTF.

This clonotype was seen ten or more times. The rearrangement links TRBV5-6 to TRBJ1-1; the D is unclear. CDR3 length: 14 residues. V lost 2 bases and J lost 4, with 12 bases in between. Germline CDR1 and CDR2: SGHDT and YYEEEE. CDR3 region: CASSFHGFGTEAFF. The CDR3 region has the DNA TGTGCCAGCAGCTTTCACGGGTTCGGCACTGAAGCTTTCTTT.

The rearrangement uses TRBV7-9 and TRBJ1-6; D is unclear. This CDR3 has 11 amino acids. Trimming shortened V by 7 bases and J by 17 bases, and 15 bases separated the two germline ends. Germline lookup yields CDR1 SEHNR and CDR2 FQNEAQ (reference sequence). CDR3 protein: CASTSTLGVHF. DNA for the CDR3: TGTGCCAGCACCAGTACGCTCGGGGTCCACTTT.

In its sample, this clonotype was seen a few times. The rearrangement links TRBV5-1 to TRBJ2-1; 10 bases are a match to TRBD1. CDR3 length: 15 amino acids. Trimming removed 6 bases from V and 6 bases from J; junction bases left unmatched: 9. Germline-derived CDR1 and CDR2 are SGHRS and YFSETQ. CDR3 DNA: TGCGCCAGCACCGTGGTGGGACAGGGGCTCAATGAGCAGTTCTTC. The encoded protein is CASTVVGQGLNEQFF.

The CDR3 DNA reads TGTGCCAGCAGCTGGGCGGGGGCTTCACCCCTCCACTTT. Its protein product is CASSWAGASPLHF. The genes are TRBV5-6 and TRBJ1-6; TRBD1 might be the D (6 bases). The CDR3 totals 13 residues. V dropped 3 bases and J dropped 9 bases, with 10 bases sitting between them. The germline gives CDR1 SGHDT, CDR2 YYEEEE.

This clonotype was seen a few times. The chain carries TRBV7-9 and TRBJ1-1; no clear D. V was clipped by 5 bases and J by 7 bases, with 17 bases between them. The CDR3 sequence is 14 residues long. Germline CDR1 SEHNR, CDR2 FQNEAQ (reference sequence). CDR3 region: CASSTEKGSHEAFF. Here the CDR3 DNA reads TGTGCCAGCAGCACCGAAAAGGGTTCTCATGAAGCTTTCTTT.

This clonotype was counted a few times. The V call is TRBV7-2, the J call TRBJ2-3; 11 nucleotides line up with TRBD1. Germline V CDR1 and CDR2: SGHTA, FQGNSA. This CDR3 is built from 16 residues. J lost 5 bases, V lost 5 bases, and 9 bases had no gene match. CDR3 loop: CASSPDRGRGIDTQYF. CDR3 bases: TGTGCCAGCAGCCCGGACAGGGGGCGCGGTATAGATACGCAGTATTTT.

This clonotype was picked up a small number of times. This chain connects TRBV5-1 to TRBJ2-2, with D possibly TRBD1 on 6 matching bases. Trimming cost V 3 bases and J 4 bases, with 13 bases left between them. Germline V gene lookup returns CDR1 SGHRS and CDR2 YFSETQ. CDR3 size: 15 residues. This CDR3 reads CASSWTDSLTGELFF. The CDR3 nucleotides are TGCGCCAGCAGCTGGACAGATTCCCTCACCGGGGAGCTGTTTTTT.

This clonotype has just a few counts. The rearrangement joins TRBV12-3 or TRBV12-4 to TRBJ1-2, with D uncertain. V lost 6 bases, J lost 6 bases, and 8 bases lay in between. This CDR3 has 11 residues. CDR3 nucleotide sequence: TGTGCCAGCAGGACCCCGGATGGCTACACCTTC. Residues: CASRTPDGYTF.

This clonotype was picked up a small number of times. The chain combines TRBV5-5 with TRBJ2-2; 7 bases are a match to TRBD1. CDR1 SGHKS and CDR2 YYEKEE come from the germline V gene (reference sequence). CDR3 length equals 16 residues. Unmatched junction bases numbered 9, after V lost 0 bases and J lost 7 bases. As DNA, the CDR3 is TGTGCCAGCAGCTTGGATCCACAGGGGAAAATCGGGGAGCTGTTTTTT. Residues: CASSLDPQGKIGELFF. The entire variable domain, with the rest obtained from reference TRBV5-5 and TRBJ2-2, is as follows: DAGVTQSPTHLIKTRGQQVTLRCSPISGHKSVSWYQQVLGQGPQFIFQYYEKEERGRGNFPDRFSARQFPNYSSELNVNALLLGDSALYLCASSLDPQGKIGELFFGEGSRLTVL.

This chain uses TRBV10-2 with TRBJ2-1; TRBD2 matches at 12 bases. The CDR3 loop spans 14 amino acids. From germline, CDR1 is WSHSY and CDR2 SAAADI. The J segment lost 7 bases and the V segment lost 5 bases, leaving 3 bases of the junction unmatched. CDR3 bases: TGCGCCAGCAGTAGACTAGCGGGGGCGAATGAGCAGTTCTTC. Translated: CASSRLAGANEQFF.